These 13 T cell receptor beta chains originate from one sample sequenced in a study of shared clonotypes between healthy human individuals. TCRdb's copy holds only in-frame clones and misses some; the assay was immunoSEQ multiplex PCR. This sample yields some 2 million clones, of which about 95% are seen a single time; roughly 1.2% belongs to the top ten. Naive CD8 cells, CD45RO-negative and positively selected for CCR7, excluded terminally differentiated effector memory CD45RA+ cells. The specimen was naive CD8+ T cells sorted from blood. The origin of the receptors is a man younger than 30 in good health.

The chain has TRBV5-1 and TRBJ2-2; D might be TRBD1 (6 bases). Per germline, CDR1 SGHRS and CDR2 YFSETQ. The CDR3 is 17 residues long. Trimming left V 4 bases short and J 7 bases short, with 23 bases between. The CDR3 reads CASSEFAAGDYGGELFF. In nucleotides, the CDR3 is TGCGCCAGCAGCGAGTTCGCGGCAGGGGATTATGGCGGGGAGCTGTTTTTT.

The rearrangement joins TRBV27 to TRBJ2-7, with 13 bases aligning to TRBD2. CDR3 size: 14 residues. The trim removed 7 bases at V and 4 bases at J, leaving 4 bases unmatched. Germline values: CDR1 MNHEY, CDR2 SMNVEV (reference sequence). The CDR3 DNA is TGTGCCAGCATGGGACTAGCGGGGAGGTACGAGCAGTACTTC. It encodes CASMGLAGRYEQYF.

V and J are TRBV2 and TRBJ1-4, with D perhaps matching TRBD1 (5 bases). V lost 6 bases, J lost 3 bases, and 14 bases lay in between. The CDR3 is made up of 15 amino acids. Germline V gene lookup returns CDR1 SNHLY and CDR2 FYNNEI. The CDR3 region has the DNA TGTGCCAGCAGCCCCATGGGGGGTGCTAATGAAAAACTGTTTTTT. Protein product: CASSPMGGANEKLFF.

The V gene is TRBV30, the J gene TRBJ2-7; 7 bases line up with TRBD2. The V and J ends lost 1 base and 4 bases, in that order; junction bases with no gene match: 13. Germline V gives CDR1 GTSNPN, CDR2 SVGIG (reference sequence). This CDR3 spans 16 amino acids. The CDR3 region is CAWSDPPAGTIYEQYF. The CDR3, as DNA: TGTGCCTGGAGTGATCCGCCGGCCGGGACTATTTACGAGCAGTACTTC.

The genes are TRBV6-1 and TRBJ2-2, with unresolved D. V dropped 1 base and J dropped 5 bases, with 17 bases sitting between them. Germline-derived CDR1 and CDR2 are MNHNS and SASEGT. This CDR3 contains 17 residues. The CDR3 reads CASSEVVFWATTGELFF. The CDR3 DNA reads TGTGCCAGCAGTGAAGTGGTGTTTTGGGCAACTACCGGGGAGCTGTTTTTT.

This clone was counted once. V usage is TRBV27 and J usage is TRBJ1-2, with no clear D. There are 14 residues in the CDR3. Trimming pared 4 bases from V and 7 bases from J, leaving 16 bases between. The germline gives CDR1 MNHEY, CDR2 SMNVEV (reference sequence). The CDR3 loop is CASSSMDPRSGYTF. The CDR3 coding sequence is TGTGCCAGCAGTTCCATGGACCCTAGGAGTGGCTACACCTTC.

This clone was counted a single time. This chain uses TRBV19 with TRBJ1-5; TRBD1 might be the D (6 bases). V shed 3 bases and J shed 3 bases, with 12 bases lying between them. The CDR3 runs to 15 residues. Germline V lookup: CDR1 LNHDA, CDR2 SQIVND (reference sequence). This CDR3 reads CASSIEPGDNQPQHF. CDR3 in DNA: TGTGCCAGTAGTATTGAACCAGGGGACAATCAGCCCCAGCATTTT.

J is TRBJ1-5 and V is TRBV6-5, with 8 positions matching TRBD1. There are 15 residues in the CDR3. Per germline, CDR1 MNHEY and CDR2 SVGAGI. J was trimmed by 1 base and V by 5 bases; bases with no gene match: 4. The CDR3 DNA reads as TGTGCCAGCAGTACTACAGGGGGGAGCAATCAGCCCCAGCATTTT. Translation gives CASSTTGGSNQPQHF.

In its sample, this clone was seen once. The V gene is TRBV7-9, the J gene TRBJ2-5, with D perhaps given as TRBD1 or TRBD2 (6 bases each). CDR1 is SEHNR, CDR2 FQNEAQ, per germline (reference sequence). The CDR3 spans 15 residues. Trimming pared 0 bases from V and 1 base from J, leaving 9 bases between. CDR3 protein: CASSLAGGAQETQYF. Written as DNA, the CDR3 is TGTGCCAGCAGCTTAGCGGGGGGCGCCCAAGAGACCCAGTACTTC.

Concerning this clone itself: Other DNA sequences within the sample encode an identical CDR3. The J gene is TRBJ2-7, the V gene TRBV9; TRBD1 matches at 8 bases. Germline lookup yields CDR1 SGDLS and CDR2 YYNGEE. Trimming at V came to 3 bases and at J to 3 bases, leaving 2 bases not matched to a gene. There are 13 residues in the CDR3. The CDR3 loop is CASSGGQGYEQYF. Written as DNA, the CDR3 is TGTGCCAGCAGCGGCGGACAGGGCTACGAGCAGTACTTC.

The chain carries TRBV27 and TRBJ1-1; 10 bases are a match to TRBD1. Germline loops: CDR1 MNHEY, CDR2 SMNVEV (reference sequence). There are 13 residues in the CDR3. V shed 8 bases, J shed 5 bases, and the junction held 5 bases outside the gene matches. DNA for the CDR3: TGTGCCAGCGGCTGGGACAGGGGAACTGAAGCTTTCTTT. It encodes CASGWDRGTEAFF.

A note on this clone: At the DNA level, this CDR3 is encoded by other sequences in the same sample as well. The V and J genes are TRBV30 and TRBJ2-1, with D unclear. From germline, CDR1 is GTSNPN and CDR2 SVGIG (reference sequence). V lost 0 bases to trimming and J lost 4 bases, with 7 bases between them. The length of the CDR3 is 13 residues. CDR3: CAWSVHSYNEQFF. The CDR3 DNA follows: TGTGCCTGGAGTGTACACAGTTACAATGAGCAGTTCTTC.

The genes are TRBV6-5 and TRBJ1-1, with no clear D. V lost 6 bases and J 2 bases, leaving 10 bases between the germline ends. The CDR3 contains 13 residues. Germline V gene lookup returns CDR1 MNHEY and CDR2 SVGAGI. This chain's CDR3 is CASRYTENTEAFF. The DNA of the CDR3 is TGTGCCAGCAGGTACACCGAAAACACTGAAGCTTTCTTT.